Sequencing of this TCR beta chain was carried out in a study of regulatory T cells in long-lasting Graves disease. Turning to the study itself: Those with persistent Graves' disease had received antithyroid drugs for over 5 years with positive TSH receptor antibodies.

Both iRepertoire HTBI primers and Arm-PCR of CDR3 regions were used to build the TCR beta libraries. TCRdb re-called the multiplex PCR reads with MiXCR, one entry per CDR3 protein. The sample holds 500,000 to 700,000 distinct CDR3 sequences; around 32% are singletons and the top ten take 35% to 55%. This clonotype was observed a handful of times. Time point here: persistent/refractory GD, antithyroid drugs over 5 years with positive TRAb. The TCR library used RNA extracted from PBMCs. Specimen: peripheral blood mononuclear cells (PBMCs), collected when the disease was refractory, from a patient treated with antithyroid drugs. This receptor was identified in a female donor with Graves disease.

CDR3 residues: CSASRQLNTEAFF. CDR3 nucleotide sequence: TGCAGTGCCTCAAGACAGTTGAACACTGAAGCTTTCTTT. The V and J genes are TRBV20-1 and TRBJ1-1; D might be TRBD1 (5 bases). The CDR3 consists of 13 residues. Germline assignment: CDR1 DFQATT and CDR2 SNEGSKA (reference sequence). The V and J ends lost 6 bases and 0 bases respectively, with 11 bases between them.